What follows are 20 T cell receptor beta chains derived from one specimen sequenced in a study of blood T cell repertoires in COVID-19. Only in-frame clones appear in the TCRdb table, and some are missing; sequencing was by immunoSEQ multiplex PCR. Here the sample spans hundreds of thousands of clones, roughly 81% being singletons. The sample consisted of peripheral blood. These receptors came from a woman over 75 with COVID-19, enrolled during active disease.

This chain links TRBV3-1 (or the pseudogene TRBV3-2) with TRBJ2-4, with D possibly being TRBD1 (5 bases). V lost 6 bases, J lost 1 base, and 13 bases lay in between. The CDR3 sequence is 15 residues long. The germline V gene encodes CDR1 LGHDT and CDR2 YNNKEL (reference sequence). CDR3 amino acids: CASSRLKGAKNIQYF. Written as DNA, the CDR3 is TGTGCCAGCAGTCGTCTGAAGGGGGCCAAAAACATTCAGTACTTC.

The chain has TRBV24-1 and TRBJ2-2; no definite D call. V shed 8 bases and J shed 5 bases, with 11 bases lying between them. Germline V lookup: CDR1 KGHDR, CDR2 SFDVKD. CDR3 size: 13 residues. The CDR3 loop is CATNSPKTGELFF. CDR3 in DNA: TGTGCCACCAATTCTCCTAAGACCGGGGAGCTGTTTTTT.

The CDR3 loop is CASSPSGPGGYTF. The CDR3 nucleotides are TGTGCCAGCAGTCCGTCAGGGCCTGGTGGCTACACCTTC. The rearrangement joins TRBV6-4 to TRBJ1-2, with D possibly matching TRBD1 (5 bases). From germline, CDR1 is MRHNA and CDR2 SNTAGT. This CDR3 spans 13 amino acids. The V end lost 5 bases, the J end lost 7 bases, and 14 bases lay between the germline ends.

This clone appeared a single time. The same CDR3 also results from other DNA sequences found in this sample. This chain's CDR3 is CASSPWTGNTEAFF. The CDR3 DNA is TGTGCCAGCAGCCCTTGGACAGGAAACACTGAAGCTTTCTTT. This chain connects TRBV3-1 (or the pseudogene TRBV3-2) to TRBJ1-1; 7 bases agree with TRBD1. The ends lost 4 bases at V and 2 bases at J; junction bases unmatched: 4. The V gene's germline CDR1 is LGHDT and CDR2 YNNKEL (reference sequence). The CDR3 runs 14 residues.

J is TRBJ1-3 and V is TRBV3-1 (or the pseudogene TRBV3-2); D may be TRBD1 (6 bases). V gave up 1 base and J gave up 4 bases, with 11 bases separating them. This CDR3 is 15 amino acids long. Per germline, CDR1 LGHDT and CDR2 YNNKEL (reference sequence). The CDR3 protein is CASSQGPGVGNTIYF. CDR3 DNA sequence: TGTGCCAGCAGCCAAGGACCAGGGGTCGGAAACACCATATATTTT.

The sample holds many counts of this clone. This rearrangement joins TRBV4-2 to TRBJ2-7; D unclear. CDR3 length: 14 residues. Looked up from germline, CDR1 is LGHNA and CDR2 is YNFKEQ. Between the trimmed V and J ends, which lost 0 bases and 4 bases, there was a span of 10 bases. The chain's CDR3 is CASSQELVRYEQYF. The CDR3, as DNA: TGTGCCAGCAGCCAAGAGCTAGTGAGGTACGAGCAGTACTTC.

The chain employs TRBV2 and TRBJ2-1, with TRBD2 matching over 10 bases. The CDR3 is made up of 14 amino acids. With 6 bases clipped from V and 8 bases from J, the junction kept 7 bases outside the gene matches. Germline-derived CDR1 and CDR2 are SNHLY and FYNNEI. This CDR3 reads CASSWGTSADEQFF. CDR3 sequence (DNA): TGTGCCAGCAGCTGGGGGACTAGCGCGGATGAGCAGTTCTTC.

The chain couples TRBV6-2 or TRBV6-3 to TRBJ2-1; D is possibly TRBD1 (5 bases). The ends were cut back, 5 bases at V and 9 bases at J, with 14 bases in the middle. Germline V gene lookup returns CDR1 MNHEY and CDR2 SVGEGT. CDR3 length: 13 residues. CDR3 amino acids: CASSPLGRGEQFF. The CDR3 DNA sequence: TGTGCCAGCAGTCCGTTGGGTAGGGGTGAGCAGTTCTTC.

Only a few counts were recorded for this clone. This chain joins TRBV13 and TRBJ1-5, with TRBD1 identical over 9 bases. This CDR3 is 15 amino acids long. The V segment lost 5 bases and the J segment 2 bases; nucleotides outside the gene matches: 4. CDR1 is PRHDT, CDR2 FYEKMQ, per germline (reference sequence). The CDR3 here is CASSAGQGGNQPQHF. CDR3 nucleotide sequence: TGTGCCAGCAGCGCGGGACAGGGAGGCAATCAGCCCCAGCATTTT.

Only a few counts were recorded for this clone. The CDR3 loop is CASSRDWGLYNEQFF. The CDR3 bases are TGTGCCAGCAGCCGCGACTGGGGGCTCTACAATGAGCAGTTCTTC. The V call is TRBV6-5, the J call TRBJ2-1; TRBD1 might be the D (6 bases). Germline values: CDR1 MNHEY, CDR2 SVGAGI. The CDR3 has 15 amino acids. Trimming shortened V by 6 bases and J by 3 bases, and 15 bases separated the two germline ends.

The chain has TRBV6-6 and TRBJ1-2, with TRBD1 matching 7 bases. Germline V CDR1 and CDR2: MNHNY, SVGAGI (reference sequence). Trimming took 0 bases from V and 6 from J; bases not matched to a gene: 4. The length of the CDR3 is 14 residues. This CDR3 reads CASSYSRGGDGYTF. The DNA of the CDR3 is TGTGCCAGCAGTTACTCTAGAGGGGGCGATGGCTACACCTTC.

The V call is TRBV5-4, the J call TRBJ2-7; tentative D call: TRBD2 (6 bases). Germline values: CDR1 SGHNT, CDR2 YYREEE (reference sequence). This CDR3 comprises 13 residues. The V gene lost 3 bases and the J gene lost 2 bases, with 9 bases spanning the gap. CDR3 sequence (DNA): TGTGCCAGCAGCTCCCCGGGGGCCTACGAGCAGTACTTC. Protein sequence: CASSSPGAYEQYF. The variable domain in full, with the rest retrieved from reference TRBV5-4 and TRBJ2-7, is ETGVTQSPTHLIKTRGQQVTLRCSSQSGHNTVSWYQQALGQGPQFIFQYYREEENGRGNFPPRFSGLQFPNYSSELNVNALELDDSALYLCASSSPGAYEQYFGPGTRLTVT.

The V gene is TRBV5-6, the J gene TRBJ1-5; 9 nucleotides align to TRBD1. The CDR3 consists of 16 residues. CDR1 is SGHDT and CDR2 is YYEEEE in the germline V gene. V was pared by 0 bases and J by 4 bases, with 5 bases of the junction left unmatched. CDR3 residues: CASSLVGQGQNQPQHF. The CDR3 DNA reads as TGTGCCAGCAGCTTGGTCGGACAGGGGCAGAATCAGCCCCAGCATTTT.

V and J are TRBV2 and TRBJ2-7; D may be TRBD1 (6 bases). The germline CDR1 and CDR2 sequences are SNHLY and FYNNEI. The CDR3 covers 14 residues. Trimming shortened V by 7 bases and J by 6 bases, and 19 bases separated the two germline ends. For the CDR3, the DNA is TGTGCCAGCAAGAGTTGGGGGCCCGTCCGCGAGCAGTACTTC. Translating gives CASKSWGPVREQYF. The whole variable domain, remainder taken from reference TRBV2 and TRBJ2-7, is EPEVTQTPSHQVTQMGQEVILRCVPISNHLYFYWYRQILGQKVEFLVSFYNNEISEKSEIFDDQFSVERPDGSNFTLKIRSTKLEDSAMYFCASKSWGPVREQYFGPGTRLTVT.

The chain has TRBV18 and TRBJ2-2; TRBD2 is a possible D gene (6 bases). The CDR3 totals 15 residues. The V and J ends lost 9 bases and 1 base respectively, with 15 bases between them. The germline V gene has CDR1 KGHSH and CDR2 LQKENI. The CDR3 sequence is CASSGGVQNTGELFF. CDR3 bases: TGTGCCAGTTCCGGGGGAGTTCAGAACACCGGGGAGCTGTTTTTT.

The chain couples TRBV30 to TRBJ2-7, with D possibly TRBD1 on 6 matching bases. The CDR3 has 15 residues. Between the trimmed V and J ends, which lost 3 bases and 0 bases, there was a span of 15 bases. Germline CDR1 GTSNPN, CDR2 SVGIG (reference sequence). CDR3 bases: TGTGCCTGGAGGGTGAGGGGGATTCCCTCCTACGAGCAGTACTTC. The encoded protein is CAWRVRGIPSYEQYF.

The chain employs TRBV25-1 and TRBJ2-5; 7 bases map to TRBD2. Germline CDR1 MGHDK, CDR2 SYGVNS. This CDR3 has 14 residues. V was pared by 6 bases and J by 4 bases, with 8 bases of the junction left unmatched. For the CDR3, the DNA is TGTGCCAGCAGGACCGCGGGACTAAGAGAGACCCAGTACTTC. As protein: CASRTAGLRETQYF.

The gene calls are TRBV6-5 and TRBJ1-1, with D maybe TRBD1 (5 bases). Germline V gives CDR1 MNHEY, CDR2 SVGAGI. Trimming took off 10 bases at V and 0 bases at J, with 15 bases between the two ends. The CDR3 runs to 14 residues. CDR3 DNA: TGTGCCAACTACCCCAGGGCCCTGAACACTGAAGCTTTCTTT. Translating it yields CANYPRALNTEAFF.

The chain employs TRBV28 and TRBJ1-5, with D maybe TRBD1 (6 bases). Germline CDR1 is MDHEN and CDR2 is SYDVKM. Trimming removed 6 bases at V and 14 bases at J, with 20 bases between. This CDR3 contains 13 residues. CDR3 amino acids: CASSLVWRQDEHF. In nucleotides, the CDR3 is TGTGCCAGCAGCCTTGTTTGGCGACAGGATGAGCATTTT. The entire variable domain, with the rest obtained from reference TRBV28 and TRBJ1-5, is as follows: DVKVTQSSRYLVKRTGEKVFLECVQDMDHENMFWYRQDPGLGLRLIYFSYDVKMKEKGDIPEGYSVSREKKERFSLILESASTNQTSMYLCASSLVWRQDEHFGDGTRLSIL.

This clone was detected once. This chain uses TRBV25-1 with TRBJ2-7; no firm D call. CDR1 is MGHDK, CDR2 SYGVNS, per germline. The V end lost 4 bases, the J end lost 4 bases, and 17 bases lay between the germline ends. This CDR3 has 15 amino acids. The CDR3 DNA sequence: TGTGCCAGCAGTGGTCAGGCGCTGATCAGGTACGAGCAGTACTTC. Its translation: CASSGQALIRYEQYF.